This T cell receptor (beta chain) comes out of a study of cytomegalovirus exposure and HLA in healthy donors (dated by TCRdb to 2016 to 2017). Regarding the complete study: In an earlier analysis of 450 to 750 of the donors, 250 to 350 Gb of sequence data and approximately 120 million unique TCR beta sequences from about 190 million T cells were reported. Every discovery cohort repertoire had been produced on one sequencing platform. Donor age, sex, ethnicity and CMV serostatus were collected together with the repertoire data. The aim of the study was to test whether cataloging public T cell receptors could identify signatures of past pathogen exposure. Across some 400 genotyped donors of the cohort, an average of about 240,000 unique TCR beta nucleotide sequences per donor were sequenced, and 15% to 20% of those sequences were non-productive. The study combined high-throughput TCR immunosequencing, statistical association of individual TCRs with disease status, and machine learning to predict cytomegalovirus infection status. Of the 300 to 500 genotyped donors, 70% to 90% were placed in the genetic ancestry cluster associated with self-reported Caucasian donors. Both class I and class II loci were covered by HLA typing, at four-digit resolution. Along with the roughly 700-subject first cohort, a separate validation cohort of over 90 different subjects was used. A later analysis re-analyzed previously published TCR beta repertoires from 666 donors and added high-resolution HLA genotyping to study TCR occurrence patterns. In the later analysis, no new phenotypic data were used to find candidate immune exposures; instead, reliance was placed on TCR beta sequences and their occurrence across donors. The T cell repertoires of 550 to 850 subjects were profiled by immunosequencing and related to cytomegalovirus serostatus. About 300 gigabases of sequencing data and 91 million or so unique TCR sequences made up an early release that covered around 640 HLA-typed donors. A later genetic analysis used genome-wide SNP genotypes for about three fifths of the roughly 700 donors, treating that subset as a discovery cohort. Because of strong linkage in the cohort, 4 to 6 DR-DQ haplotypes were treated as single units for association and clustering. Typing coverage varied by locus: roughly 629-640 donors for A, B, C, DRB1 and DQB1; roughly 500 for DQA1; more than 600 for DPA1; around 490 for DPB1. In an earlier analysis of 500 to 650 of the donors, high-throughput TCR beta sequencing was used to judge whether each TCR beta V gene segment behaved as functional or pseudogenic.

Study-level results and caveats: In vitro tests confirmed that a few of the cytomegalovirus-associated TCR beta chains recognize cytomegalovirus antigens. In a later analysis, about 16,000 TCR beta sequences were associated with specific HLA alleles at a false discovery rate of 0.05. A total of 150 to 200 TCR beta chains were listed by the study as associated with cytomegalovirus. This cohort had only TCR beta chains sequenced, and the lack of alpha or paired-chain data limited which features could be detected. A later genetic analysis associated a missense DCLRE1C variant with V-gene and J-gene trimming of TCR beta chains, and an independent cohort replicated the association. A later analysis found that TCR association rates varied across HLA loci, with DRB1 alleles showing the most associated TCRs and HLA-C alleles the fewest. In a later analysis, HLA-associated TCR beta chains showed more clonal expansion and lower generation probabilities than non-associated chains that were equally common. An earlier analysis of some 560 of the donors showed that most TCR beta V segments appeared in productive rearrangements either about 90% or about 30% of the time, which broadly matched IMGT annotations. In a later analysis, most CMV-associated TCR beta chains were found to appear HLA-restricted, with HLA associations seemingly driven largely by CMV exposure. A further reported finding was that TCR beta sequences accurately predicted the HLA-A and HLA-B alleles for most subjects in the first cohort. Correlated functional status among segregating V segments might be attributable to linkage disequilibrium, but an unknown experimental factor could not be ruled out. The authors suggested that the approach could potentially be generalized to other disease states and immunological phenotypes. Because counts were too low, about 18 rarely observed V segments, including chromosome 9 orphons, were left out of the earlier analysis of several hundred of the donors. Across donors, most TCR sequences were observed very rarely, whereas some public TCRs were present in many individuals. The only immune exposure information available for the cohort was CMV serostatus. Presence/absence analyses assumed roughly uniform sequencing depth across donors, an assumption that may not hold. A later genetic analysis reported fewer N-insertions in productive TCRs among donors in an Asian-associated ancestry cluster than the 666-donor mean. A cluster of highly shared sequence variants was judged likely to be a technical artifact of the sequencing pipeline. A later analysis reported that several top co-occurrence clusters appeared linked to parvovirus B19, influenza, CMV and Epstein-Barr virus. Because some donors lacked HLA typing at each locus, the association tests relied only on the typed subset. Cytomegalovirus status was reported to be diagnosed by the classifier with high specificity and sensitivity in both the original and validation cohorts. Strong co-occurrence of HLA alleles, especially DR and DQ, made assigning TCR associations to individual alleles difficult.

Libraries were prepared through the immunoSEQ multiplex PCR assay. For the multiplex PCR, a mixture combining 60 forward primers for TCR Vbeta segments and 13 reverse primers for TCR Jbeta segments was used. The CDR3 region of rearranged TCR beta genes was amplified from genomic DNA with a multiplex PCR assay. Amplified TCR beta libraries were sequenced as 87-base-pair reads on the Illumina HiSeq System. Per the authors' processing: A later analysis counted tens of millions of unique TCR beta chains across the 550 to 750 repertoires, and roughly 11 million of these chains were shared by at least two donors. Raw reads were error-corrected and collapsed into unique sequences by a nearest-neighbor algorithm in which closely related sequences were merged to remove PCR and sequencing errors. To assign V, D and J gene segments, CDR3 sequences were aligned to IMGT reference sequences. For a sequence to be retained, a match of at least six nucleotides was required to both a V gene segment and a J gene segment. Rearrangements were classified as productive when the CDR3 lacked stop codons and remained in frame with V and J, and all other rearrangements were classified as non-productive. CDR3 was defined by IMGT convention, running from the second conserved V-encoded cysteine to the conserved J-encoded phenylalanine. Sequences without an unambiguous match to a single V gene segment were excluded from the earlier analysis of a few hundred of the donors. An earlier analysis of a few hundred of the donors called V segments functional above 56.7% productive rearrangements and segregating when the between-donor standard deviation exceeded 5%. A statistical classification framework was built for diagnosing cytomegalovirus status from the catalog of TCR beta chain sequences. In a later analysis, TCR nucleotide sequences were compared against IMGT/GENE-DB human TR gene sequences so that V and J genes could be assigned. A later analysis assigned CDR3 sequences and most-parsimonious VDJ recombination scenarios with the TCRdist pipeline. In a later analysis, each TCR beta chain was defined by its CDR3 amino acid sequence together with its V-gene family, and reads without a unique V-gene family were excluded. To address suspected cross-contamination and a sequencing artifact, a later analysis removed approximately 590 highly shared, low-generation-probability nucleotide sequences. In a later analysis, a clonal expansion index for each public chain was calculated from normalized within-repertoire ranks of inferred template counts. Generation probabilities in a later analysis came from a VDJ recombination model fitted to out-of-frame rearrangements, and those results were checked against IGoR. In a later analysis, TCR-TCR, TCR-HLA and TCR-CMV co-occurrence was scored with hypergeometric tests, and a repertoire-size bias correction was applied to TCR pairs. A later analysis estimated false discovery rates by permuting HLA or CMV assignments 20 times. In a later analysis, co-occurring TCRs were grouped using DBSCAN, with TCRdist sequence similarity added in when clustering inside HLA-allele-positive subsets. Co-occurrence clustering excluded repertoires with fewer than 30,000 or more than 120,000 public chains, plus five with anomalous nucleotide sharing. The source is immuneACCESS, and TCRdb retained only in-frame sequences with V and J called. Part of the clones is not carried over; for the studies checked, unresolved V genes explain less than half of this, and the remainder is unexplained. That table supplies the V and J calls and clone size; D and trimming were determined from the DNA. This sample has 100,000 or so clones in its table, and roughly three quarters of those were observed once. Approximately 4% of the sample is taken by the ten largest.

Note on this clone: Its antigen remains undetermined. Base qualities are missing; no much larger clone stands one base away.

The cohort was made up of several hundred healthy bone marrow donors. All cohort members were sampled while nominally healthy, although unrecorded immune exposures were likely present. The donor tested CMV seronegative and was one of the 352 seronegative cohort members. A peripheral blood sample was provided by each donor, and peripheral blood mononuclear cells were used for TCR beta sequencing. Genomic DNA was extracted from the blood cell samples with the Qiagen DNeasy Blood Extraction Kit. This TCR was recovered from a man between 40 and 49 years old in good health and CMV-seronegative. Sample: PBMCs.

The sequence in DNA is TGTGCCAGCAGCGTAGGGGGACAGCAGTATGGCTACACCTTC. This codes for CASSVGGQQYGYTF. In this chain, TRBV9 is recombined with TRBJ1-2; 7 central nucleotides agree with TRBD1. V trim: 0 bases; J trim: 5 bases; unmatched bases: 4. From a lookup of the germline V gene, CDR1 and CDR2 are SGDLS and YYNGEE. The CDR3 covers 14 residues, taking in both the cysteine and the phenylalanine. The only DNA kept is the CDR3, 42 bases in frame from the first base.